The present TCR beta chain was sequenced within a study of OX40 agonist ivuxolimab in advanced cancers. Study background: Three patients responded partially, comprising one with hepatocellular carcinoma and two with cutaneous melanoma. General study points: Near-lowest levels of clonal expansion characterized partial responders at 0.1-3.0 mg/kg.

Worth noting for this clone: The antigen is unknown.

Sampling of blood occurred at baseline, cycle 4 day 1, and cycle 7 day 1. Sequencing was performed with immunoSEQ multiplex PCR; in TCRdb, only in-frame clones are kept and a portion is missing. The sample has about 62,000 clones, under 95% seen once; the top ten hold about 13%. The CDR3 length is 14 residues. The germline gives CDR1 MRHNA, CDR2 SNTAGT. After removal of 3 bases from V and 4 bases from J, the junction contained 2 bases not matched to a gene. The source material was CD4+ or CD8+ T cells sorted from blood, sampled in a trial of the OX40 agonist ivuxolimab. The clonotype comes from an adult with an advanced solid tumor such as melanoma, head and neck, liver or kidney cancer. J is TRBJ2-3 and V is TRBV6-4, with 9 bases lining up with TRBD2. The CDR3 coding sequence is TGTGCCAGCAGTGAAGCGGGAGGCTCAGATACGCAGTATTTT. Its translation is CASSEAGGSDTQYF.